The following is a T cell receptor (beta chain) sequence with its context. Its antigen remains unidentified. Per-base quality was not reported, and no clone a single base away is much larger than it. The germline ends are 17 bases apart after V is trimmed by 5 bases and J by 4 bases. The CDR3 runs 15 residues from the cysteine to the phenylalanine. Of all the DNA, just the CDR3 is kept, 45 bases in frame from base 1. CDR1 MDHEN and CDR2 SYDVKM are derived from the germline V gene. The source of the sample is a study of T cell responses to AZD1222 COVID-19 vaccine (dated by TCRdb to the early 2020s). About the study as a whole: Because spike-specific TCR depth and breadth did not differ between the two schedules, AZD1222 recipients who got a second dose at roughly 4 weeks were pooled with those who got a second dose at roughly 12 weeks. Enrollment into the trials was organized by age into subgroups of 18-55, 56-69 and 70-plus years, and those subgroups contained about 160, 30 and 59 TCR-sequenced participants, respectively. TCR sequencing covered 233 trial participants: roughly 200 given two doses of AZD1222 and about 26 given two doses of MenACWY control vaccine. The full study reports these points: The 56-69-year group was small, and its depth increase did not reach significance, likely because of low power. Participants were mostly white British and included more females than males, and it was suggested by the authors that clonal diversity may have been underestimated. Reportedly, almost half of the unique spike-specific TCRs recognized epitopes lying outside the regions that are mutated in the B.1.351 and B.1.1.7 variants. Vaccine-associated CD4 TCRs spanned the whole spike protein, with dominant responses in regions 160-218 and 743-854. Spike-specific TCR breadth and depth rose significantly after two AZD1222 doses compared with day 0 and with MenACWY recipients. Conclusions about previously exposed vaccinees were limited because only six AZD1222 recipients were SARS-CoV-2 seropositive at baseline. No day 14 peak-response samples were available, so repertoires were characterized only after the peak T cell response.

The CDR3 regions of human TCRbeta chains were analyzed by immunosequencing. The original methods were these. Repertoire TCRs were checked for matches against a reference library of SARS-CoV-2-specific TCRs that had been generated using the MIRA antigen-specificity platform. Breadth meant the fraction of unique TCRs that were SARS-CoV-2-associated, whereas depth meant the fraction of total T cells that were SARS-CoV-2-associated. Each spike-specific TCR was assigned to its reactive spike region and to a CD4 or CD8 class using the MIRA data. Log10-transformed breadth and depth values were compared by one-way ANOVA with Sidak's multiple comparisons tests. Here the immuneACCESS table is served through TCRdb, limited to in-frame sequences with V and J called. Missing clones are a known gap in these copies; in checked studies unresolved V genes cover under half, and the rest lacks a known reason. V and J calls and clone size come straight from that table; D and trimming were deduced from the DNA. Here the sample has about 150,000 clones; about 95% occur a single time. The ten largest clonotypes hold over 0.95% of the sample.

The sample's time point label, in plain terms: baseline before first vaccination. Vaccinee samples came from UK trials COV001 and COV002, including a single-blind randomized controlled phase 2/3 trial of AZD1222 (ChAdOx1 nCoV-19) in healthy adults. For TCRbeta chain sequencing, PBMC samples from trial participants were taken at day 0 and at day 28 after the second dose. Recombination connected TRBV28 to TRBJ1-2; no D gene can be assigned with confidence. The sequence came from an adult in good health. Source: peripheral blood, taken on day 0 of AZD1222 vaccination. The CDR3 region has the sequence CASSPTAGVSYGYTF. In nucleotides, the sequence is TGTGCCAGCAGTCCCACGGCCGGGGTTAGCTATGGCTACACCTTC.